Below are 10 T cell receptor beta chains sequenced from a single sample in a study of spatial heterogeneity in lung cancer. Study-wide points: In tumors, expanded intratumoral alpha and beta TCR counts tracked mutation counts.

Time point: sample taken at primary tumor resection. These receptors' targets are unknown. TCRdb re-called the 5' RACE reads through MiXCR, storing one row per CDR3 protein. The table includes about 16,000 distinct CDR3 sequences, over 6.5% detected once. The specimen was lung tumor tissue, collected at surgery. These receptors were collected from a female donor with early-stage non-small cell lung cancer.

This clonotype has ten or more counts. The chain couples TRBV10-2 to TRBJ2-2; D gene uncertain. This CDR3 is 16 amino acids long. Trimming removed 3 bases at V and 5 bases at J, with 16 bases between. CDR1 is WSHSY, CDR2 SAAADI, per germline. The CDR3 region is CASSDLLWGKTGELFF. In nucleotides, the CDR3 is TGCGCCAGCAGTGACCTTTTATGGGGAAAAACCGGGGAGCTGTTTTTT.

This clonotype occurred many times. CDR3 amino acids: CATSASDRDWTGELFF. The CDR3 DNA follows: TGTGCCACCAGTGCCTCGGACAGGGATTGGACCGGGGAGCTGTTTTTT. The rearrangement uses TRBV24-1 and TRBJ2-2; 8 bases map to TRBD1. The junction had 9 bases not matched to a gene; V was cut back by 5 bases and J by 5 bases. The CDR3 consists of 16 residues. Germline assignment: CDR1 KGHDR and CDR2 SFDVKD.

Comment on this clonotype: A much bigger clone sits one base away, suggesting this may be a read error. The chain combines TRBV4-2 with TRBJ2-5; 7 bases align to TRBD1. This CDR3 has 14 amino acids. The germline V gene has CDR1 LGHNA and CDR2 YNFKEQ. CDR3 bases: TGTGCCAGCAGCCAAGCCAACAGGGGAGAGACCCAGTGCTTC. It codes for CASSQANRGETQCF.

This clonotype is labeled as medium-sized. The V and J genes are TRBV3-1 and TRBJ1-1; D is uncertain. Germline CDR1 and CDR2: LGHDT and YNNKEL (reference sequence). The CDR3 is 11 residues long. Trimming removed 7 bases at V and 1 base at J, with 4 bases between. The CDR3 DNA is TGTGCCAGCACCTCGAACACTGAAGCTTTCTTT. It specifies CASTSNTEAFF.

Of note for this clonotype: This may be a read error, as it is one base from a much larger clone. V is TRBV6-1 and J is TRBJ2-5; TRBD1 aligns across 8 bases. In germline, CDR1 is MNHNS, CDR2 SASEGT. Trimming at V came to 6 bases and at J to 5 bases, leaving 5 bases not matched to a gene. CDR3 length: 13 amino acids. The CDR3 DNA reads as TGTGCCAGCAGCAGGACAGGGCCTGAGACCCAGTACTTC. Its protein product is CASSRTGPETQYF.

At least ten counts were recorded for this clonotype. The rearrangement uses TRBV10-3 and TRBJ1-1, with 7 bases aligning to TRBD1. Germline-derived CDR1 and CDR2 are ENHRY and SYGVKD. V was pared by 3 bases and J by 1 base, with 2 bases of the junction left unmatched. The CDR3 is 14 residues long. DNA of the CDR3: TGTGCCATCAGTGAAGGGGGCAGGAACACTGAAGCTTTCTTT. Translating it yields CAISEGGRNTEAFF.

This clonotype was detected a few times. V usage is TRBV6-5 and J usage is TRBJ2-5; D possibly corresponds to TRBD2 (6 bases). Germline V CDR1 and CDR2: MNHEY, SVGAGI. The CDR3 runs 14 residues. Trimming left V 5 bases short and J 4 bases short, with 14 bases between. The DNA of the CDR3 is TGTGCCAGCAGTACGGGGGAGTTGCTAGAGACCCAGTACTTC. This translates into CASSTGELLETQYF.

This clonotype was picked up many times. Mismatch with germline at one junction end may stem from a read error. The V gene is TRBV6-6, the J gene TRBJ1-1; tentatively, D is TRBD1 (5 bases). The CDR3 is 18 residues long. Germline loops: CDR1 MNHNY, CDR2 SVGAGI (reference sequence). The CDR3 protein is CASSYVRSPGPPNAEAFF. The CDR3 coding sequence is TGTGCCAGCAGTTACGTAAGAAGCCCGGGACCCCCGAACGCTGAAGCTTTCTTT.

This clonotype is labeled medium-sized. The V gene is TRBV7-3, the J gene TRBJ2-5; D uncertain. V was pared by 1 base and J by 0 bases, with 3 bases between. CDR3 length: 13 residues. From germline, CDR1 is SGHTA and CDR2 FQGTGA. The CDR3 loop reads CASSLNNQETQYF. In DNA, the CDR3 is TGTGCCAGCAGCTTAAACAACCAAGAGACCCAGTACTTC.

Ten or more counts support this clonotype. The chain has TRBV10-3 and TRBJ2-1; TRBD2 agrees at 7 bases. V lost 6 bases to trimming and J lost 5 bases; unmatched junction nucleotides: 16. The CDR3 contains 17 residues. The germline gives CDR1 ENHRY, CDR2 SYGVKD. CDR3 sequence (DNA): TGTGCCATCAGGCCCGTGGGGAGCGGGACGCGCAACAATGAGCAGTTCTTC. This translates into CAIRPVGSGTRNNEQFF.